A selection of T cell receptor beta chains follows, all from one sample in a study of radiotherapy plus CTLA-4 blockade in lung cancer. TCRdb keeps only in-frame clones here, not all; method: immunoSEQ multiplex PCR. The sample has some 110,000 clones, about four fifths seen once. This specimen consisted of peripheral blood, obtained from a patient treated with radiotherapy plus ipilimumab. These receptors originate from a human donor with non-small cell lung cancer who had a partial response to radiotherapy plus ipilimumab. CDR3s include the opening cysteine and the closing phenylalanine or tryptophan. The D gene is left open where the match is weak. The listing skips clone size in some rows; elsewhere it reads once, few, many or a size class.

CDR3 protein	CDR3 length	V gene	J gene	clone size	D gene
CASRLKLDLSYEQYF	15	TRBV27	TRBJ2-7	NA	NA
CASSRVQINTEAFF	14	TRBV28	TRBJ1-1	NA	NA
CASSVSPGDNQPQHF	15	TRBV9	TRBJ1-5	NA	NA
CASTPAQQRGGGFF	14	TRBV7-2	TRBJ2-1	NA	TRBD2
CASSFGTGLPGELFF	15	TRBV7-2	TRBJ2-2	NA	TRBD1
CASSALGGWEKLFF	14	TRBV11-2	TRBJ1-4	once	TRBD1
CALWRSLQETQYF	13	TRBV6-5	TRBJ2-5	NA	NA
CASSRTGTEYGYTF	14	TRBV4-2	TRBJ1-2	NA	TRBD1
CASGKGDYYNEQFF	14	TRBV2	TRBJ2-1	NA	NA
CASSPESHVAGTEAFF	16	TRBV18	TRBJ1-1	NA	NA
CASSLGTGDSTYEQYF	16	TRBV5-1	NA	NA	TRBD1
CASSQGFFKTGELFF	15	TRBV4-1	TRBJ2-2	NA	NA
CASSKSASSYNEQFF	15	TRBV4-3	TRBJ2-1	NA	NA
CASSPQGWGGNTEAFF	16	TRBV19	TRBJ1-1	NA	NA
CASSIEWQGKTEAFF	15	TRBV19	TRBJ1-1	NA	NA
CSAKSTTVQYF	11	TRBV20-1	TRBJ2-7	NA	NA
CASSEGGGRATDTQYF	16	TRBV2	TRBJ2-3	NA	TRBD2
CAWSTPEGVAGYGYTF	16	TRBV30	TRBJ1-2	NA	NA
CASSTQQNQPQHF	13	TRBV6-1	TRBJ1-5	NA	NA
CASSLIRNTGELFF	14	TRBV19	TRBJ2-2	NA	NA
CAWSVGANYGYTF	13	TRBV30	TRBJ1-2	NA	NA
CASSFELAGGNNEQFF	16	TRBV6-6	TRBJ2-1	NA	TRBD2
CASSYLGGRDQPQHF	15	TRBV6-5	TRBJ1-5	NA	NA
CASSLNRVQPQHF	13	TRBV6-5	TRBJ1-5	once	NA
CASSSGRGNTIYF	13	TRBV7-8	TRBJ1-3	NA	NA
CASSLGRGFDSPLHF	15	TRBV27	TRBJ1-6	NA	NA
CASSPQKSEGQLRYGYTF	18	TRBV4-1	TRBJ1-2	NA	TRBD1
CASSLATENEQYF	13	TRBV7-9	TRBJ2-7	NA	NA
CASSPGQGGRATNEKLFF	18	TRBV18	TRBJ1-4	NA	TRBD1
CASSTQGATEAFF	13	TRBV2	TRBJ1-1	NA	TRBD1
CASSAGRLETQYF	13	TRBV10-2	TRBJ2-5	NA	NA
CASGDRDTQYF	11	TRBV6-6	TRBJ2-3	once	NA